This entry concerns a single T cell receptor beta chain. Its antigen is not known. Second-dose timings of about 4 or about 12 weeks were pooled. The record originates from a study of T cell responses to AZD1222 COVID-19 vaccine. Study findings and constraints: Samples come after the peak T cell response, not at day 14. Seropositivity was recorded at baseline in only 5 or 6 AZD1222 recipients.

Produced via immunoSEQ multiplex PCR; TCRdb's table is partial and in-frame only. The data contain 150,000 to 250,000 clones, roughly 92% of them singletons. V gave up 4 bases and J gave up 2 bases, with 14 bases separating them. The CDR3 has 15 amino acids. Looked up from germline, CDR1 is LNHDA and CDR2 is SQIVND (reference sequence). The sequence derives from an adult who received the AZD1222 COVID-19 vaccine. The material sequenced was peripheral blood, taken 28 days after the second AZD1222 dose. The gene calls are TRBV19 and TRBJ1-2, with a weak D call TRBD1 (5 bases). The CDR3 DNA is TGTGCCAGTAGTAGACCAAGGGGCGCCAACTATGGCTACACCTTC. Translation gives CASSRPRGANYGYTF. The full variable domain, rest sourced from reference TRBV19 and TRBJ1-2, is DGGITQSPKYLFRKEGQNVTLSCEQNLNHDAMYWYRQDPGQGLRLIYYSQIVNDFQKGDIAEGYSVSREKKESFPLTVTSAQKNPTAFYLCASSRPRGANYGYTFGSGTRLTVV.